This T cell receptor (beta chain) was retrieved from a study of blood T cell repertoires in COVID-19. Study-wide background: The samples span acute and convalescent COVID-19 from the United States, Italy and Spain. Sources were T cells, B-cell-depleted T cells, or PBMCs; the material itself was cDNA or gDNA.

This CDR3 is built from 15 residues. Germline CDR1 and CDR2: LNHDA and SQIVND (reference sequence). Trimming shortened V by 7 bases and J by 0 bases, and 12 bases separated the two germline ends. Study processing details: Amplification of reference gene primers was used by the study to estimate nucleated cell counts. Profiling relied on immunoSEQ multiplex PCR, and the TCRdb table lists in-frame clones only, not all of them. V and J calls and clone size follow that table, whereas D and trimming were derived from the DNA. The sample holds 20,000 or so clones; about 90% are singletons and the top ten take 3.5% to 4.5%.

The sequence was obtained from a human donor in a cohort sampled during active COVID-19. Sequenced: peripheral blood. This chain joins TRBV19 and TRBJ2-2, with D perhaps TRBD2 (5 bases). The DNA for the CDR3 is TGTGCCAGTACGAGAGCGGATTCGAACACCGGGGAGCTGTTTTTT. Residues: CASTRADSNTGELFF. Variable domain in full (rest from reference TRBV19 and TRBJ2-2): DGGITQSPKYLFRKEGQNVTLSCEQNLNHDAMYWYRQDPGQGLRLIYYSQIVNDFQKGDIAEGYSVSREKKESFPLTVTSAQKNPTAFYLCASTRADSNTGELFFGEGSRLTVL.